The TCR beta chain under discussion was sequenced for a study of blood T cells in healthy people across ages. Study findings and constraints: A strong correlation was seen between TCR beta diversity and naive T cell percentage. It was held that diversity estimates obtained from one million T cells represented underestimates.

A J-beta primer mix and a sample-barcoded 5' primer were used in a second PCR of roughly 6 to 12 cycles. Each single sample gave us at least 2.5 million CDR3-containing paired-end reads. TCRdb re-derived calls from the 5' RACE reads in MiXCR, one entry per CDR3 protein. Among about 1 million distinct CDR3 sequences listed, less than 50% were seen once. This clonotype is a singleton in its sample. Its specificity is unknown. V was shortened by 5 bases and J by 7 bases, with 12 bases between the two germline ends. The CDR3 sequence is 12 residues long. Germline V gene sequence: CDR1 SGHAT, CDR2 FQNNGV. Sample: blood. The gene calls are TRBV11-2 and TRBJ2-7, with D unclear. The clonotype originates from an older woman in good health. The CDR3 DNA reads as TGTGCCAGCAGCCGCGTTTGGGGTGAGCAGTACTTC. It specifies CASSRVWGEQYF.